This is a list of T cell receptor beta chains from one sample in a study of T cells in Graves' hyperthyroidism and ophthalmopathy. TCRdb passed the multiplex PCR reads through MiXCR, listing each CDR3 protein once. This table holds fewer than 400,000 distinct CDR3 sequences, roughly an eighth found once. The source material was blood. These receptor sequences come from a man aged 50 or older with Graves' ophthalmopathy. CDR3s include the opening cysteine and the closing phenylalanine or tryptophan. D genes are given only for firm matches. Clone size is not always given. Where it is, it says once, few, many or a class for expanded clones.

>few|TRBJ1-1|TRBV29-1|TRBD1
TGCAGCGTTGAAGGGACAGGGGGGCCGTTGGGTCCTGAAGCTTTCTTT
CSVEGTGGPLGPEAFF
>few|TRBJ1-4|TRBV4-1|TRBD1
TGCGCCAGCAGCAAGGGACAGGATAGGAATGAAAAACTGTTTTTT
CASSKGQDRNEKLFF
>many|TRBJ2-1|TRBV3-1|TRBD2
TGTGCCAGCAGCCAGTCTAGCGGGACCTACAATGAGCAGTTCTTC
CASSQSSGTYNEQFF
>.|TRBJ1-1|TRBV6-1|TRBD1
TGTGCCAGCAGTGAAGCAGTCGGGACAGGGGGCGGCACTGAAGCTTTCTTT
CASSEAVGTGGGTEAFF
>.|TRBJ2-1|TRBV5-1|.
TGCGCCAGCAGCTTGGACGGGACTCACCGTAATGAGCAGTTCTTC
CASSLDGTHRNEQFF
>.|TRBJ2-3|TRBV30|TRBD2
TGTGCCTGGAGTAAGGGACTAGCGGGAGATATAGATACGCAGTATTTT
CAWSKGLAGDIDTQYF
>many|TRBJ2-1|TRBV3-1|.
TGTGCCAGCAGCCAAGACGTCGGCTCCTACAATGAGCAGTTCTTC
CASSQDVGSYNEQFF
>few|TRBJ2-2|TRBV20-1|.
TGCAGTGTTAGGCCGGCGGGATCTCGGGCCGGGGAGCTGTTTTTT
CSVRPAGSRAGELFF
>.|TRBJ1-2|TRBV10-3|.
TGTGCCATCAGTGAGTCGATGGGGGGTTGGAACTATGGCTACACCTTC
CAISESMGGWNYGYTF
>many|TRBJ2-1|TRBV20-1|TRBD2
TGCAGTGCTAGAGTGACTAGCGGGAATAACAATGAGCAGTTCTTC
CSARVTSGNNNEQFF
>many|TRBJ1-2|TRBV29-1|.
TGCAGCGGTGAGAATGTGGCAGGTGACTATGGCTACACCTTC
CSGENVAGDYGYTF
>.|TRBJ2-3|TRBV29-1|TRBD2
TGCAGCTTTAGGGGAGGGCGCGTTGCAGATACGCAGTATTTT
CSFRGGRVADTQYF
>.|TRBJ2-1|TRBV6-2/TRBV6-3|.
TGTGCCAGCAGAAACAGGGTGAGGGACCTCCGCTACAATGAGCAGTTCTTC
CASRNRVRDLRYNEQFF
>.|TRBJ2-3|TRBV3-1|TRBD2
TGTGCCAGCAGCCCGGAACTAGCGGGAGTACCTAGCACAGATACGCAGTATTTT
CASSPELAGVPSTDTQYF
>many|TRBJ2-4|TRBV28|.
TGTGCCACTCGGGGCCTGCGTCTTAAAAACATTCAGTACTTC
CATRGLRLKNIQYF
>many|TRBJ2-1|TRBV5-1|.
TGCGCCAGCAGCTTGGTAGGTTCGTACAATGAGCAGTTCTTC
CASSLVGSYNEQFF
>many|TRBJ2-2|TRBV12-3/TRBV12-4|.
TGTGCCAGCACCAGTGACCCCACCGGGGAGCTGTTTTTT
CASTSDPTGELFF
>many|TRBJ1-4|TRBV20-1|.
TGCAGTGCTTGGGTAGGCGGTGGTGAAAAACTGTTTTTT
CSAWVGGGEKLFF
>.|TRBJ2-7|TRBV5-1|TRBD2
TGCGCCAGCAGCGCACCCCTGACCGGGAGGTCCCCTCGGCAGTACTTC
CASSAPLTGRSPRQYF
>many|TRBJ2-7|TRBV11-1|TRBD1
TGTGCCAGCAGCTTCCCAACTAGTGGGACAGGAACCTACGAGCAGTACTTC
CASSFPTSGTGTYEQYF
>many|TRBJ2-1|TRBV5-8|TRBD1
TGTGCCAGCAGCTTCGGACAGGGTTTATTTGAGCAGTTCTTC
CASSFGQGLFEQFF
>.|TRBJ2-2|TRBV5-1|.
TGCGCCAGCAGCTTGGGGGGGCGAATCGGGGAGCTGTTTTTT
CASSLGGRIGELFF
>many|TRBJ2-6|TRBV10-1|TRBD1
TGCGCCAGCAGCGCAGGGACAGGGTCGGCCACTGGGGCCAACGTCCTGACTTTC
CASSAGTGSATGANVLTF
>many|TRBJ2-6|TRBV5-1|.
TGCGCCAGCAGCTTGGTAGGAGGGAGCTCTGGGGCCAACGTCCTGACTTTC
CASSLVGGSSGANVLTF
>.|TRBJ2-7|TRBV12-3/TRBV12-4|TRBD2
TGTGCCAGCAGTGCGGTTGCTAGCGGGAGTGACGAGCAGTACTTC
CASSAVASGSDEQYF
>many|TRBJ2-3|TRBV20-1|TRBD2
TGCAGTGCCCCCCCCGCTAGCGGGACTGGCACAGATACGCAGTATTTT
CSAPPASGTGTDTQYF
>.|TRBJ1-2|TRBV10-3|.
TGTGCCAGCTCAGGGGATTCCTATGGCTACACCTTC
CASSGDSYGYTF
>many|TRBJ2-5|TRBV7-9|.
TGTGCCAGCAGCTTGACGCTATCCGCAAGAAGGGAGACCCAGTACTTC
CASSLTLSARRETQYF
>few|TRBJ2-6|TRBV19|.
TGTGCCAGTAGCCCGACAGGCTCTGGGGCCAACGTCCTGACTTTC
CASSPTGSGANVLTF
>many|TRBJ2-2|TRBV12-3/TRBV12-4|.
TGTGCCAGCTTCCCCACCAGCGCCGGGGAGCTGTTTTTT
CASFPTSAGELFF
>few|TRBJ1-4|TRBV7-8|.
TGTGCCAGCAGCTTCTCAGCGGCAGAAAAACTGTTTTTT
CASSFSAAEKLFF
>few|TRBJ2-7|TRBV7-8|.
TGTGCCAGCAGCTTGCTAGTTACCACCTACGAGCAGTACTTC
CASSLLVTTYEQYF
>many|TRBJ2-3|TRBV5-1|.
TGCGCCAGCAGCCCCGGTTTTGAGGCTCACACAGATACGCAGTATTTT
CASSPGFEAHTDTQYF
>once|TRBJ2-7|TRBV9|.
TGTGCCAGCAGCGAGCAGGGTGCCCCACACTACGAGCAGTACTTC
CASSEQGAPHYEQYF
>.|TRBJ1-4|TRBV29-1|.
TGCAGCGTTGAAGAACAGCCCGGTAATGAAAAACTGTTTTTT
CSVEEQPGNEKLFF
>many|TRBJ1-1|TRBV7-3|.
TGTGCCAGCAGCCCATCGGTCGAGCAGAACACTGAAGCTTTCTTT
CASSPSVEQNTEAFF